This T cell receptor (beta chain) is drawn from a study of blood T cells in healthy people across ages. This CDR3 spans 16 amino acids. Germline-derived CDR1 and CDR2 are MGHRA and YSYEKL. The V gene lost 0 bases and the J gene lost 2 bases, with 12 bases spanning the gap. Then a second PCR, running roughly 7 to 11 cycles, was carried out with a sample-barcoded 5' primer and a J-beta primer mix. TCRdb called the 5' RACE reads again in MiXCR, with one record for every CDR3 protein. The table includes about 2 million distinct CDR3 sequences, approximately 50% detected once. The sequenced material came from blood. The origin of this receptor is a woman aged 40 to 50 in good health. This chain uses TRBV4-1 with TRBJ2-3, with unresolved D. The CDR3 region is CASSQEHGSSTDTQYF. The CDR3 DNA reads as TGCGCCAGCAGCCAAGAGCACGGCTCCTCCACAGATACGCAGTATTTT.